This T cell receptor (beta chain) comes out of a study of breast tumors, draining lymph nodes, adjacent tissues (dated by TCRdb to the mid-2010s). Context from the whole study: TCR beta repertoires were compared across tumor, adjacent nontumor tissue and axillary lymph nodes obtained from breast cancer patients. In human breast cancer, the study set out to assess how tumor, surrounding tissue and draining lymph node repertoires relate to one another and whether T cells might be exchanged between them. General findings and caveats noted by the study authors: Tumor and nontumor tissue repertoires were significantly more similar in luminal-like than in basal-like breast cancer. The data were considered consistent with most tumor T cells being derived from the lymph node and subsequently expanding within tumor tissue. T-cell repertoire diversity in tumors was found to be lower than in lymph nodes but higher than in nontumor tissue, and preferential V and J gene usage was observed. The conclusion that tumor T cells originate in lymph nodes was framed as consistent with a hypothesis rather than directly demonstrated.

From the cysteine up to the phenylalanine, the CDR3 has a length of 15 residues. Just CDR3 DNA is preserved here, 45 bases in frame from base 1. CDR1 and CDR2 are read off the germline V gene as MNHEY and SVGEGT. TCRdb lists the instrument as Illumina HiSeq 2000. TCR beta chain libraries were generated by multiplex PCR amplification. High-throughput sequencing was used to analyze the amplified TCR beta chain products. TCRdb trimmed public reads at Q25 via fastp, called clones via MiXCR and kept in-frame beta chains. CDR3 protein duplicates are merged, each entry listing the most common genes and DNA. The sample table holds 55,000 to 75,000 distinct CDR3 sequences, of which over 40% were seen once. The ten largest clones represent roughly 9% of the sample. Notes on this clonotype: Its antigen specificity is not known. The germline gene is not matched at one end of the junction; a read error may be the cause.

This receptor was identified in a female donor with breast cancer. Some clones in this sample may be carry-over from other donors' samples. The chain uses TRBV6-2 or TRBV6-3 and TRBJ1-4, and TRBD1 aligns with 10 junction nucleotides. Sequencing used breast tumor tissue. The CDR3 reads as follows: CASSNSGTGAEKLFF. At the DNA level, the sequence is TGTGCCAGCAGTAACTCCGGGACAGGGGCTGAAAAACTGTTTTTT.